Below, one T cell receptor beta chain is given with its context. The antigen remains unidentified. This entry is derived from a study of radiotherapy plus CTLA-4 blockade in lung cancer. TCRdb keeps only in-frame clones here, not all; method: immunoSEQ multiplex PCR. Among roughly 40,000 clones listed, about four fifths were seen once. In germline, CDR1 is MNHEY, CDR2 SMNVEV (reference sequence). Unmatched junction bases numbered 19, after V lost 5 bases and J lost 5 bases. This CDR3 has 18 residues. Study-wide results and caveats: TCR clones originating in tumors grew in number in blood after radiotherapy plus ipilimumab. The best predictor of response was reported to be early blood T cell clone dynamics, with interferon-beta.

The chain combines TRBV27 with TRBJ2-7; 9 bases align to TRBD2. Here the sequenced sample was peripheral blood, taken from a patient treated with radiotherapy plus ipilimumab. The TCR originated in a human donor with non-small cell lung cancer that progressed on radiotherapy plus ipilimumab. The CDR3 DNA reads as TGTGCCAGCAGTCCTCTAGCGGGGAGGAGGCCAGGCCTGGACGAGCAGTACTTC. It translates to CASSPLAGRRPGLDEQYF.